A selection of T cell receptor beta chains follows, all from one sample in a study of Ad26.COV2.S vaccination and SARS-CoV-2 variants. The assay was immunoSEQ multiplex PCR, and TCRdb's table has in-frame clones only and misses some. The sample has over 200,000 clones, more than 75% seen once. The sequences come from peripheral blood, collected in a trial of Ad26.COV2.S vaccine versus placebo. These receptors were obtained from a person between 18 and 65 years old who received the Ad26.COV2.S COVID-19 vaccine or a placebo. Each CDR3 is given with its conserved first and last residue. The order of the fields is J gene, clone size, V gene, D gene, CDR3 protein, CDR3 DNA. D genes are given only for firm matches. Rows may omit the clone size; those that give it use once, few, many or a size class.

j_call: TRBJ1-2; clone_size: NA; v_call: TRBV6-5; d_call: NA; cdr3_aa: CASSSLGGYTF; cdr3_nt: TGTGCCAGCAGTTCCCTGGGGGGCTACACCTTC
j_call: TRBJ2-2; clone_size: few; v_call: TRBV6-2/TRBV6-3; d_call: NA; cdr3_aa: CASSFGTNTGELFF; cdr3_nt: TGTGCCAGCAGTTTTGGGACGAACACCGGGGAGCTGTTTTTT
j_call: TRBJ1-5; clone_size: NA; v_call: TRBV28; d_call: NA; cdr3_aa: CASSLGRAPNQPQHF; cdr3_nt: TGTGCCAGCAGTTTAGGCCGGGCACCAAATCAGCCCCAGCATTTT
j_call: TRBJ1-2; clone_size: once; v_call: TRBV6-4; d_call: NA; cdr3_aa: CASSDGGVHGYTF; cdr3_nt: TGTGCCAGCAGTGACGGGGGGGTTCATGGCTACACCTTC
j_call: TRBJ2-1; clone_size: NA; v_call: TRBV6-5; d_call: NA; cdr3_aa: CASGRGGATYNEQFF; cdr3_nt: TGTGCCAGCGGTCGCGGCGGGGCGACATACAATGAGCAGTTCTTC
j_call: TRBJ2-1; clone_size: NA; v_call: TRBV10-3; d_call: TRBD2; cdr3_aa: CAISVGARTSSYNEQFF; cdr3_nt: TGTGCCATCAGTGTAGGGGCTAGGACTAGCAGTTACAATGAGCAGTTCTTC
j_call: TRBJ2-7; clone_size: NA; v_call: TRBV10-3; d_call: TRBD2; cdr3_aa: CATSPGGGEYEQYF; cdr3_nt: TGTGCCACCTCGCCGGGTGGGGGGGAGTACGAGCAGTACTTC
j_call: TRBJ2-7; clone_size: NA; v_call: TRBV6-6; d_call: TRBD1; cdr3_aa: CASSLGGPYEQYF; cdr3_nt: TGTGCCAGCAGTTTAGGGGGCCCCTACGAGCAGTACTTC
j_call: TRBJ1-6; clone_size: NA; v_call: TRBV5-1; d_call: NA; cdr3_aa: CASSTDPEDPLHF; cdr3_nt: TGCGCCAGCAGCACCGACCCCGAGGATCCCCTCCACTTT
j_call: TRBJ2-5; clone_size: NA; v_call: TRBV6-6; d_call: TRBD2; cdr3_aa: CASRPGLAGYQETQYF; cdr3_nt: TGTGCCAGCAGACCGGGACTAGCGGGTTACCAAGAGACCCAGTACTTC
j_call: TRBJ1-1; clone_size: NA; v_call: TRBV29-1; d_call: NA; cdr3_aa: CSVVAEEAFF; cdr3_nt: TGCAGCGTTGTGGCAGAGGAAGCTTTCTTT